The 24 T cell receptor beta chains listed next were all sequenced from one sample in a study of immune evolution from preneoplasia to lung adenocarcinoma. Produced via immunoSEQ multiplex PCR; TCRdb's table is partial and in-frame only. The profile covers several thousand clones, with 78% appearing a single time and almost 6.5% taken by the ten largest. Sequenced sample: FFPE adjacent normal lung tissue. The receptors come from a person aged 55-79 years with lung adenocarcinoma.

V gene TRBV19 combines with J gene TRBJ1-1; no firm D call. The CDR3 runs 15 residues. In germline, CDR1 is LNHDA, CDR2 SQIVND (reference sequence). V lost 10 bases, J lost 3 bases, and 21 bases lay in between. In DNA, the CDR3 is TGTGCCACTAAGGACTACATCAGTTCTCACACTGAAGCTTTCTTT. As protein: CATKDYISSHTEAFF.

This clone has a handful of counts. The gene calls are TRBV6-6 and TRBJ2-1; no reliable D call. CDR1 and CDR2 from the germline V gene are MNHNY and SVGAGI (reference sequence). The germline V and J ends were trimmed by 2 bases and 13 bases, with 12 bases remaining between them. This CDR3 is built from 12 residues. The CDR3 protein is CASSYPSTPQFF. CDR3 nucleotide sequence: TGTGCCAGCAGTTACCCCTCTACACCTCAGTTCTTC.

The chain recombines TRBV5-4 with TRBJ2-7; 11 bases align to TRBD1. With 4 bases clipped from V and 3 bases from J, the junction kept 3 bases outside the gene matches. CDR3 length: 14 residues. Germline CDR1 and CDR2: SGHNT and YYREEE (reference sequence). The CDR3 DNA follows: TGTGCCAGCAGCCGGGGGACAGGGGGCTACGAGCAGTACTTC. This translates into CASSRGTGGYEQYF.

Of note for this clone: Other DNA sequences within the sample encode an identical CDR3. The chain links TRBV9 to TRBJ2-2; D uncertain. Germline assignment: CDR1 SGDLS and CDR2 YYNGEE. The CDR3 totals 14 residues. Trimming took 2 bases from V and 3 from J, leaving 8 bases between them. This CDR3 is CASSVDPYTGELFF. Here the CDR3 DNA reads TGTGCCAGCAGCGTGGACCCCTACACCGGGGAGCTGTTTTTT.

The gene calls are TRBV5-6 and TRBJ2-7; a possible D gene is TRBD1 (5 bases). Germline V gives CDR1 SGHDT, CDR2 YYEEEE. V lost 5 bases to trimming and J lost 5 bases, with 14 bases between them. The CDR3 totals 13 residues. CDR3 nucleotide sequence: TGTGCCAGCAGAAAAAAGGGGTTAGACGAGCAGTACTTC. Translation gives CASRKKGLDEQYF.

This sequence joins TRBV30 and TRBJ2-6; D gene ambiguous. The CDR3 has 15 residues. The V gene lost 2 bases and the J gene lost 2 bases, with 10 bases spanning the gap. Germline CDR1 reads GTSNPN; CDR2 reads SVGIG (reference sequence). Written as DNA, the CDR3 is TGTGCCTGGAGTTCGACAAAAACTGGGGCCAACGTCCTGACTTTC. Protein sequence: CAWSSTKTGANVLTF. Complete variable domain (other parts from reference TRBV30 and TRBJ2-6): SQTIHQWPATLVQPVGSPLSLECTVEGTSNPNLYWYRQAAGRGLQLLFYSVGIGQISSEVPQNLSASRPQDRQFILSSKKLLLSDSGFYLCAWSSTKTGANVLTFGAGSRLTVL.

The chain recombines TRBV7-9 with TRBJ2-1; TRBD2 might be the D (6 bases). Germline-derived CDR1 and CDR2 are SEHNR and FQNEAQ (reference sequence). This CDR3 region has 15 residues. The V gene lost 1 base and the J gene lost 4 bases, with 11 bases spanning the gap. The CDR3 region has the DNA TGTGCCAGCAGCTTAGTGCGGACTAATTACAATGAGCAGTTCTTC. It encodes CASSLVRTNYNEQFF.

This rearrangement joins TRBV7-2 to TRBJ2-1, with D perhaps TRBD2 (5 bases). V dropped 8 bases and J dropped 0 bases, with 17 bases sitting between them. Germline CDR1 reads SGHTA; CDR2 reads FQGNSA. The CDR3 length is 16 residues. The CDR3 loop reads CASVQAAASSYNEQFF. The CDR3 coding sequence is TGTGCCAGCGTACAAGCGGCAGCCAGCTCCTACAATGAGCAGTTCTTC.

This CDR3 reads CASSPGDYEQYF. The CDR3 DNA is TGTGCCAGCAGCCCCGGAGACTACGAGCAGTACTTC. J is TRBJ2-7 and V is TRBV11-2; D not certain. The CDR3 extends over 12 amino acids. The V end lost 5 bases, the J end lost 3 bases, and 8 bases lay between the germline ends. From germline, CDR1 is SGHAT and CDR2 FQNNGV.

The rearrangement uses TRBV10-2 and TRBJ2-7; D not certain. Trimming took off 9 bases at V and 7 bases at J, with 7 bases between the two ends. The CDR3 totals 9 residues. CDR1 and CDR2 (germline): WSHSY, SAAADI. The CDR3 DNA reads TGCGCCAGTTCGTGGGAGCAGTACGTC. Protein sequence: CASSWEQYV.

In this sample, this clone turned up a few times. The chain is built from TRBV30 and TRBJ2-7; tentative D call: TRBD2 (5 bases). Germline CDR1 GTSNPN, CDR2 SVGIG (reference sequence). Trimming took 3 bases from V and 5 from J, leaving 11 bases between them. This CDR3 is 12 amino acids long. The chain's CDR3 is CAWSPGIHEQYF. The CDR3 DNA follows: TGTGCCTGGAGCCCGGGAATCCACGAGCAGTACTTC.

DNA of the CDR3: TGTGCCAGCAGCTTAGACTCGACGGTCATTCAGTACTTC. As protein: CASSLDSTVIQYF. This sequence joins TRBV11-2 and TRBJ2-4, with D unclear. Germline CDR1 reads SGHAT; CDR2 reads FQNNGV. The CDR3 has 13 amino acids. V lost 0 bases and J lost 9, with 9 bases in between.

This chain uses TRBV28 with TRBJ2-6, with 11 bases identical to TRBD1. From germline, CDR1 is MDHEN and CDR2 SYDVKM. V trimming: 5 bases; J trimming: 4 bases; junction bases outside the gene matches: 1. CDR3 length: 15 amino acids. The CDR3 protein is CASSGQGAGANVLTF. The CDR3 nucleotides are TGTGCCAGCAGTGGACAGGGGGCGGGGGCCAACGTCCTGACTTTC.

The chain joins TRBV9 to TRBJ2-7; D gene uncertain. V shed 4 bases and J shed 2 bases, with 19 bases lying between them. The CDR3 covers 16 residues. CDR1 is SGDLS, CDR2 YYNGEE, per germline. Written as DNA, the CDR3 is TGTGCCAGCAGCACCAGTTCCGAACCTATGCCCTACGAGCAGTACTTC. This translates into CASSTSSEPMPYEQYF. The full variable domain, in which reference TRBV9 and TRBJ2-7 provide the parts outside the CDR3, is DSGVTQTPKHLITATGQRVTLRCSPRSGDLSVYWYQQSLDQGLQFLIQYYNGEERAKGNILERFSAQQFPDLHSELNLSSLELGDSALYFCASSTSSEPMPYEQYFGPGTRLTVT.

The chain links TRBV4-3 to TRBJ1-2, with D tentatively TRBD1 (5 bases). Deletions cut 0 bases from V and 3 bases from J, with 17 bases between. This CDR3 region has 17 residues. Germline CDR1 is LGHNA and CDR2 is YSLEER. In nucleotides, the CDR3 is TGCGCCAGCAGCCAAGAGTTCTTAAAGGCAGGGCACTATGGCTACACCTTC. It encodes CASSQEFLKAGHYGYTF.

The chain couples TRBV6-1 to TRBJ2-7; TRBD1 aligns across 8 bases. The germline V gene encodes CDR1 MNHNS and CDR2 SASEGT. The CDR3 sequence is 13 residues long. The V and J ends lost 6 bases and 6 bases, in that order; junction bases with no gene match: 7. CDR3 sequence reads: CASSPTGEGEQYF. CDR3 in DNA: TGTGCCAGCAGCCCGACAGGGGAAGGCGAGCAGTACTTC.

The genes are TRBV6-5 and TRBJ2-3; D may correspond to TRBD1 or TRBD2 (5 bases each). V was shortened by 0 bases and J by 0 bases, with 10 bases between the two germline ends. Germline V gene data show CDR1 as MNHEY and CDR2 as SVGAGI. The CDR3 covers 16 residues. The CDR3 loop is CASSYSRGGSTDTQYF. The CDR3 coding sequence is TGTGCCAGCAGTTACTCGAGGGGCGGGAGCACAGATACGCAGTATTTT.

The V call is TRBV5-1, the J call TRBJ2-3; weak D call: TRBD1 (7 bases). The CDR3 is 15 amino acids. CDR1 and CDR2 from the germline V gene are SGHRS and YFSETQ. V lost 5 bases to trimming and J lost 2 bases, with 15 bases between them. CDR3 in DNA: TGCGCCAGCAGTCGCCAGGGGGGATCCACAGATACGCAGTATTTT. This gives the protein CASSRQGGSTDTQYF.

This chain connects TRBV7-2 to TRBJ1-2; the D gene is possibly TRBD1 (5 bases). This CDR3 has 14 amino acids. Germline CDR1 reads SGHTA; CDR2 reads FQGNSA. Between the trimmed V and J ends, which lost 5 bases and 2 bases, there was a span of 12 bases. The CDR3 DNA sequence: TGTGCCAGCAGCCAACGGGAGGGGAACTATGGCTACACCTTC. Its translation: CASSQREGNYGYTF.

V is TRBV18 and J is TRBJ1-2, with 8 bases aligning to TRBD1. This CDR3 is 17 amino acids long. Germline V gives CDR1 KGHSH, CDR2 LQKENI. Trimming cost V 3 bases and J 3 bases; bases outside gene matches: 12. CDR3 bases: TGTGCCAGCTCACCCTTCGCGCAGACAGGGGATTACTATGGCTACACCTTC. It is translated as CASSPFAQTGDYYGYTF.

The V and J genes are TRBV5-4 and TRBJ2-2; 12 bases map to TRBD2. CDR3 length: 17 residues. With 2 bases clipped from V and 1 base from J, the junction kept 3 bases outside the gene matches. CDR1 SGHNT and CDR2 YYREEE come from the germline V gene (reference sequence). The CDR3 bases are TGTGCCAGCAGCTTACTAGCGGGAGGAATGAACACCGGGGAGCTGTTTTTT. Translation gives CASSLLAGGMNTGELFF.

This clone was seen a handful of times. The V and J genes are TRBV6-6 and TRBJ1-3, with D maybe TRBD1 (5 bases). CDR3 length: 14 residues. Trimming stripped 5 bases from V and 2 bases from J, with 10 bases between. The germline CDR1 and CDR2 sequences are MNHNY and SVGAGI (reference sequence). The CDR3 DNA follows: TGTGCCAGCAGTGCCGGGACTACTGGAAACACCATATATTTT. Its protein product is CASSAGTTGNTIYF.

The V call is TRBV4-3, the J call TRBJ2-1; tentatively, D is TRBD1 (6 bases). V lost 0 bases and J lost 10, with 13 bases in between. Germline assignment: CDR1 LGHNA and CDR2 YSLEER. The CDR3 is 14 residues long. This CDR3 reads CASSQEASGTEQFF. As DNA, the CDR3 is TGCGCCAGCAGCCAAGAAGCTTCGGGGACAGAGCAGTTCTTC.

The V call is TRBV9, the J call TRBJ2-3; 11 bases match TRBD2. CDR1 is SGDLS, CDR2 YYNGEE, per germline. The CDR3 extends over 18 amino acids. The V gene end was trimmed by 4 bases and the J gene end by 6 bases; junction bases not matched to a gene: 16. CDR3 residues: CASSTPPTSGSVFDTQYF. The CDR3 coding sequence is TGTGCCAGCAGCACACCCCCAACTAGCGGGAGCGTCTTTGATACGCAGTATTTT.